One and the same sample provided the 24 T cell receptor beta chains below, sequenced in a study of CD8 T cells in cerebrospinal fluid in Alzheimer's disease. TCRdb reprocessed the 10x single-cell sequencing reads, with one entry per CDR3 protein and no DNA. The sample totals about 780 distinct CDR3 sequences; its top ten clones hold about 13%. Sequencing input: cerebrospinal fluid. The origin of the receptors is a human donor with Parkinson's disease.

Considering frequency, this clonotype is medium-sized. The rearrangement links TRBV6-5 to TRBJ2-1; TCRdb reports TRBD2, a call that lacks DNA to check it against. The CDR3 covers 16 residues. The germline CDR1 and CDR2 sequences are MNHEY and SVGAGI. The CDR3 here is CASSYSSSGAYNEQFF.

This clonotype is deemed medium-sized by its frequency. The chain couples TRBV9 to TRBJ1-5; TCRdb proposes TRBD1, but this gene call is untestable without DNA. Looked up from germline, CDR1 is SGDLS and CDR2 is YYNGEE. The CDR3 covers 15 residues. The CDR3 sequence is CASSPGSVSNQPQHF.

According to its frequency, this clonotype is medium-sized. V usage is TRBV27 and J usage is TRBJ2-7; TCRdb reports TRBD1, a call that lacks DNA to check it against. There are 14 residues in the CDR3. CDR1 and CDR2 (germline): MNHEY, SMNVEV (reference sequence). The CDR3: CASSLRQGLGEQYF.

This clonotype shows up as large by frequency. This chain links TRBV6-2 or TRBV6-3 with TRBJ2-1; TCRdb reports TRBD2, a call that lacks DNA to check it against. Germline CDR1 reads MNHEY; CDR2 reads SVGEGT. CDR3 length: 13 amino acids. The CDR3 protein is CACLGGGRDEQFF.

This clonotype counts as large by frequency. The J gene is TRBJ1-1, the V gene TRBV11-2; lacking DNA, the TRBD1 call made by TCRdb goes unchecked. From germline, CDR1 is SGHAT and CDR2 FQNNGV. The CDR3 sequence is 15 residues long. The CDR3: CASSLHSGSGTEAFF.

This clonotype shows up as medium-sized by frequency. The V call is TRBV20-1, the J call TRBJ2-7; no DNA is available, so the TRBD1 call from TCRdb remains unchecked. Germline V gene lookup returns CDR1 DFQATT and CDR2 SNEGSKA (reference sequence). The CDR3 is made up of 13 amino acids. The CDR3 is CSAGTGGTYEQYF.

According to its frequency, this clonotype is medium-sized. The chain links TRBV9 to TRBJ1-4. The CDR3 is made up of 17 amino acids. From germline, CDR1 is SGDLS and CDR2 YYNGEE. CDR3 region: CASSEFMPGTTNEKLFF.

This clonotype ranks as medium-sized in terms of frequency. The chain uses TRBV5-1 and TRBJ2-3; there is no DNA to check the TCRdb D call of TRBD2. The CDR3 runs 14 residues. Germline V gene lookup returns CDR1 SGHRS and CDR2 YFSETQ. The CDR3 here is CASSAQGGSDTQYF.

In terms of frequency, this clonotype is large (0.1 to 1%). This chain uses TRBV5-1 with TRBJ2-1; the TCRdb call, TRBD2, lacks DNA for checking. Germline lookup yields CDR1 SGHRS and CDR2 YFSETQ. This CDR3 is built from 12 residues. The CDR3 here is CASSFSGGEQFF.

Judged by frequency, this clonotype is medium-sized. V gene TRBV29-1 combines with J gene TRBJ2-1; TCRdb calls TRBD1, which cannot be checked without DNA. This CDR3 has 13 residues. The germline V gene has CDR1 SQVTM and CDR2 ANQGSEA. The CDR3 protein is CSVVAGVDNEQFF.

Judged by frequency, this clonotype is medium-sized (0.01 to 0.1%). The J gene is TRBJ1-2, the V gene TRBV11-3; checking the TCRdb D call of TRBD1 is not possible without DNA. This CDR3 spans 16 amino acids. Germline assignment: CDR1 SGHNT and CDR2 YENEEA. The CDR3 sequence is CASSPTGQGAERGYTF. Looking up the rest from reference TRBV11-3 and TRBJ1-2 gives the full variable domain: EAGVVQSPRYKIIEKKQPVAFWCNPISGHNTLYWYLQNLGQGPELLIRYENEEAVDDSQLPKDRFSAERLKGVDSTLKIQPAELGDSAVYLCASSPTGQGAERGYTFGSGTRLTVV.

This clonotype is deemed medium-sized (0.01 to 0.1%) by its frequency. The chain links TRBV12-3 or TRBV12-4 to TRBJ2-3; TCRdb proposes TRBD2, but this gene call is untestable without DNA. The CDR3 is 13 residues long. CDR3 loop: CASTLEYTDTQYF.

The chain joins TRBV7-2 to TRBJ2-7. The CDR3 loop spans 14 amino acids. CDR1 is SGHTA, CDR2 FQGNSA, per germline. The CDR3 sequence: CASSLGAGSHEQYF.

In terms of frequency, this clonotype is medium-sized. V gene TRBV7-2 combines with J gene TRBJ1-4; the D call from TCRdb, TRBD1, cannot be confirmed without DNA. From germline, CDR1 is SGHTA and CDR2 FQGNSA. The CDR3 has 15 residues. The CDR3 spells CASSRSTGGGEKLFF.

This clonotype is labeled large based on frequency. This chain links TRBV13 with TRBJ2-1; TCRdb proposes TRBD2, but this gene call is untestable without DNA. In germline, CDR1 is PRHDT, CDR2 FYEKMQ (reference sequence). The CDR3 contains 16 residues. CDR3 sequence reads: CASSAGTSDTNNEQFF.

This clonotype is called large (0.1 to 1%) based on its frequency. The chain employs TRBV20-1 and TRBJ2-1; TCRdb lists TRBD2, though no DNA is available to test this call. Germline V gene data show CDR1 as DFQATT and CDR2 as SNEGSKA (reference sequence). The CDR3 runs 18 residues. The CDR3 loop reads CSAPLPGLAGLPVNEQFF.

Measured by frequency, this clonotype is large. The chain recombines TRBV2 with TRBJ2-1; the D call from TCRdb, TRBD2, cannot be confirmed without DNA. This CDR3 is 15 amino acids long. CDR1 and CDR2 (germline): SNHLY, FYNNEI. The CDR3 is CASSAERGGRSEQFF.

This clonotype shows up as large by frequency. The V gene is TRBV6-5, the J gene TRBJ1-6; TCRdb reports TRBD1, a call that lacks DNA to check it against. Looked up from germline, CDR1 is MNHEY and CDR2 is SVGAGI. This CDR3 contains 15 residues. This chain's CDR3 is CASGRDRAPDSPLHF.

This clonotype is called medium-sized based on its frequency. The V and J genes are TRBV21-1 and TRBJ2-5; TCRdb's D call of TRBD1 is untestable without DNA. TRBV21-1 constitutes a pseudogene. The CDR3 extends over 12 amino acids. The CDR3: CASSNRVETQYF.

Measured by frequency, this clonotype is large. The chain uses TRBV14 and TRBJ2-5; without DNA, the TCRdb call of TRBD1 cannot be checked. Looked up from germline, CDR1 is SGHDN and CDR2 is FVKESK. CDR3 length equals 14 residues. The chain's CDR3 is CASSQNRGQETQYF.

This clonotype counts as large by frequency. The chain combines TRBV20-1 with TRBJ2-1; TCRdb gives TRBD2 as the D gene, but with no DNA this cannot be confirmed. Germline V gene data show CDR1 as DFQATT and CDR2 as SNEGSKA (reference sequence). The CDR3 totals 15 residues. Here the CDR3 reads CSARAEGGSYNEQFF.

Considering frequency, this clonotype is large. The J gene is TRBJ1-6, the V gene TRBV12-3 or TRBV12-4. There are 13 residues in the CDR3. This chain's CDR3 is CASSLARGSPLHF.

Frequency places this clonotype as medium-sized (0.01 to 0.1%). V is TRBV19 and J is TRBJ2-6; with no DNA, the TCRdb D assignment of TRBD2 cannot be verified. The CDR3 totals 17 residues. The germline V gene encodes CDR1 LNHDA and CDR2 SQIVND (reference sequence). CDR3 loop: CASSSLRPSSGANVLTF. The complete variable domain, with remaining parts taken from reference TRBV19 and TRBJ2-6, reads DGGITQSPKYLFRKEGQNVTLSCEQNLNHDAMYWYRQDPGQGLRLIYYSQIVNDFQKGDIAEGYSVSREKKESFPLTVTSAQKNPTAFYLCASSSLRPSSGANVLTFGAGSRLTVL.

Measured by frequency, this clonotype is medium-sized. The V gene is TRBV7-7, the J gene TRBJ2-2; there is no DNA to check the TCRdb D call of TRBD1. This CDR3 spans 14 amino acids. Germline loops: CDR1 SSHAT, CDR2 FNYEAQ (reference sequence). This CDR3 reads CASSSRVDTGELFF.